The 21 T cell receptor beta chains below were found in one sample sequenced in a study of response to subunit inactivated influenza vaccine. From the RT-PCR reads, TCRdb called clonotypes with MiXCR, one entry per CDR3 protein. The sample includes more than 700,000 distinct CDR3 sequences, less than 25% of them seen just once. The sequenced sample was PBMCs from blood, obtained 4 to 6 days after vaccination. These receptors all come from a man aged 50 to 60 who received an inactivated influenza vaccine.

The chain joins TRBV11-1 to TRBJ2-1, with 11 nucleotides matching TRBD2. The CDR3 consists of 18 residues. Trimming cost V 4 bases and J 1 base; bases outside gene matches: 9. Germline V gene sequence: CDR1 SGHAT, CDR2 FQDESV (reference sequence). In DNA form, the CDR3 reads TGTGCCAGCAGCTCGGGACTAGCGGAGAAAGAATCCTACAATGAGCAGTTCTTC. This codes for CASSSGLAEKESYNEQFF. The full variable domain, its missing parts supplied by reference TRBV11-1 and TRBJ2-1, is EAEVAQSPRYKITEKSQAVAFWCDPISGHATLYWYRQILGQGPELLVQFQDESVVDDSQLPKDRFSAERLKGVDSTLKIQPAELGDSAMYLCASSSGLAEKESYNEQFFGPGTRLTVL.

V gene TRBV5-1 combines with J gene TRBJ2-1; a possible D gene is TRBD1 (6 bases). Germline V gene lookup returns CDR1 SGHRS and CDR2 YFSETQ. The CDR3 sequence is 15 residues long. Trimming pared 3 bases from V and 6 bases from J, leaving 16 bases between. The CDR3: CASSWIGQNSNEQFF. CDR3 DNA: TGCGCCAGCAGCTGGATCGGACAGAACTCCAATGAGCAGTTCTTC.

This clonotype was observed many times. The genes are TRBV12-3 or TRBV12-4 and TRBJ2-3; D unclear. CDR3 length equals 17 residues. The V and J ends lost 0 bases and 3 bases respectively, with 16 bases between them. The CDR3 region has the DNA TGTGCCAGCAGTTTAGCTCCTCAAAAGGGTGGAACAGATACGCAGTATTTT. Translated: CASSLAPQKGGTDTQYF.

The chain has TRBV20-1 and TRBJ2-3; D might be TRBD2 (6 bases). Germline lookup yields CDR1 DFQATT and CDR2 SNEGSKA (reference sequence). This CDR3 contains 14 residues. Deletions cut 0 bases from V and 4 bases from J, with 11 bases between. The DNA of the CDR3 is TGCAGTGCTAGAGATGGGGCGGGACCAGATACGCAGTATTTT. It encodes CSARDGAGPDTQYF.

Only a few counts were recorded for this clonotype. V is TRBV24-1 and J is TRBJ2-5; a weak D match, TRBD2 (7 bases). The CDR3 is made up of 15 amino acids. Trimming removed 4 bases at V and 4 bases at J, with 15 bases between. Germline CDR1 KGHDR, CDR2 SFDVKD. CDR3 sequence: CATSDTGRGGETQYF. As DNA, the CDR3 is TGTGCCACCAGTGACACCGGTAGGGGGGGAGAGACCCAGTACTTC.

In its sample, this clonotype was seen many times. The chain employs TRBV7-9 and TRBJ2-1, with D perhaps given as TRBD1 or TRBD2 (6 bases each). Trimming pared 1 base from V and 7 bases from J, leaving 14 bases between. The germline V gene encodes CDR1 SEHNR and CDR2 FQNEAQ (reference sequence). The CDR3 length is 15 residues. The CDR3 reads CASSLGGGLFNEQFF. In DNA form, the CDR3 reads TGTGCCAGCAGCTTAGGAGGGGGGCTGTTTAATGAGCAGTTCTTC.

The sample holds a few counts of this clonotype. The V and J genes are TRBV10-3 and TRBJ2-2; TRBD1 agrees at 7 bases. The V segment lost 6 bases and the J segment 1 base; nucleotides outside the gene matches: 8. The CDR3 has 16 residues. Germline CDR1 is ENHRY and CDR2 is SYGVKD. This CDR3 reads CAIRGDSLLNTGELFF. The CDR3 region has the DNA TGTGCCATCAGGGGGGACAGCCTTTTGAACACCGGGGAGCTGTTTTTT.

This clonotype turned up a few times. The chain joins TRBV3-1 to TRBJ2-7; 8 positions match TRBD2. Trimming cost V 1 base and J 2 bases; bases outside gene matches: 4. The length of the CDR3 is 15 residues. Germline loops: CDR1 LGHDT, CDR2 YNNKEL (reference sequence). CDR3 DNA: TGTGCCAGCAGCCAAGCCAGCGGGGGACCCTACGAGCAGTACTTC. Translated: CASSQASGGPYEQYF.

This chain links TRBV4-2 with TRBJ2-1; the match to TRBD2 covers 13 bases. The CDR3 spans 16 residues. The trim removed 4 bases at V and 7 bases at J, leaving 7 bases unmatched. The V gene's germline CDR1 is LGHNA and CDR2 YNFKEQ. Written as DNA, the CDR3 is TGTGCCAGCAGCCCAACGACTAGCGGGGGGCTAAATGAGCAGTTCTTC. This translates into CASSPTTSGGLNEQFF.

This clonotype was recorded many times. This chain's CDR3 is CASSQAGGYEQYF. The CDR3 nucleotides read TGTGCCAGCAGCCAAGCAGGGGGCTACGAGCAGTACTTC. This chain connects TRBV3-1 to TRBJ2-7; TRBD1 matches at 7 bases. Unmatched junction bases numbered 0, after V lost 1 base and J lost 3 bases. Germline lookup yields CDR1 LGHDT and CDR2 YNNKEL (reference sequence). There are 13 residues in the CDR3.

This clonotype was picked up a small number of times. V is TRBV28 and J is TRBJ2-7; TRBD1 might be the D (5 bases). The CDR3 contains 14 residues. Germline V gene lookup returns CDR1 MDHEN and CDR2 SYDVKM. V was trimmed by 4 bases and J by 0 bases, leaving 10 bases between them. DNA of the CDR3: TGTGCCAGCAGTTCTTCAACAGGCTCCTACGAGCAGTACTTC. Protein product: CASSSSTGSYEQYF.

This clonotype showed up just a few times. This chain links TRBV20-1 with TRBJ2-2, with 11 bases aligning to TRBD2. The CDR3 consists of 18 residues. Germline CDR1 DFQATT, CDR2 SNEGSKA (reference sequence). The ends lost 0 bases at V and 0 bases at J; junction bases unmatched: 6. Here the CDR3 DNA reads TGCAGTGCTAGAGATCGTGTAGCGGGAGGGACGAACACCGGGGAGCTGTTTTTT. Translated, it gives CSARDRVAGGTNTGELFF.

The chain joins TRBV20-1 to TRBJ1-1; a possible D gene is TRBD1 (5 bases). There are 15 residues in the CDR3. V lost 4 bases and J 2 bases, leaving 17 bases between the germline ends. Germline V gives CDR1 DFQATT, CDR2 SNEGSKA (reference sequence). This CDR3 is CSATPAPGRNTEAFF. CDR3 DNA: TGCAGTGCTACCCCTGCACCGGGGCGCAACACTGAAGCTTTCTTT.

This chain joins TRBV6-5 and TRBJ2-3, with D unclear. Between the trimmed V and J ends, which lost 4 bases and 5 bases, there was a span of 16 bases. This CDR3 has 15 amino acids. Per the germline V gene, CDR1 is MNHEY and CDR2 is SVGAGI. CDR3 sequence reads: CASSFLLRRGDTQYF. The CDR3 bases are TGTGCCAGCAGTTTCCTTTTACGTCGCGGAGATACGCAGTATTTT.

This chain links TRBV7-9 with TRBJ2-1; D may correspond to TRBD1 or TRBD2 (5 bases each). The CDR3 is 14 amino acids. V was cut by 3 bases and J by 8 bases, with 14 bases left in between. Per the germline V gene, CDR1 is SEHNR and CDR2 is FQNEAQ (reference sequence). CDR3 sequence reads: CASSLGLAIDEQFF. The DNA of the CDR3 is TGTGCCAGCAGCTTGGGGCTAGCCATCGATGAGCAGTTCTTC.

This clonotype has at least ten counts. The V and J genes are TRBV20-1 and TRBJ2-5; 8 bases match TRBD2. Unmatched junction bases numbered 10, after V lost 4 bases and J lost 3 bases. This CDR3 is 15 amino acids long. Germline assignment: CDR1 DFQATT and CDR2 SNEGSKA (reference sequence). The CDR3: CSAKSYTSGKETQYF. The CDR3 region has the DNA TGCAGTGCTAAGTCATACACTAGCGGAAAAGAGACCCAGTACTTC.

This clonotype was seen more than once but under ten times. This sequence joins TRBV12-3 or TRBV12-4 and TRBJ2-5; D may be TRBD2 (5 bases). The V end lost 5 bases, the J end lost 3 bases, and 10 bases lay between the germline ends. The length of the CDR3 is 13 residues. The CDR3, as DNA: TGTGCCAGCAGTACTAGACACGAAGAGACCCAGTACTTC. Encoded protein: CASSTRHEETQYF.

CDR3 nucleotide sequence: TGTGCCAGCATCGACCGGGACATTTATCCATACGAGCAGTACTTC. This translates into CASIDRDIYPYEQYF. This chain joins TRBV6-1 and TRBJ2-7, with D perhaps TRBD1 (6 bases). This CDR3 contains 15 residues. From germline, CDR1 is MNHNS and CDR2 SASEGT. The V end was cut by 7 bases, the J end by 4 bases, with 20 bases between.

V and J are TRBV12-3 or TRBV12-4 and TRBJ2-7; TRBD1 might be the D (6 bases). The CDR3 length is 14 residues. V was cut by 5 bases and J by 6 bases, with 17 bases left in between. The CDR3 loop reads CASSTGQGIGEQYF. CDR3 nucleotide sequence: TGTGCCAGCAGTACGGGCCAGGGGATCGGCGAGCAGTACTTC.

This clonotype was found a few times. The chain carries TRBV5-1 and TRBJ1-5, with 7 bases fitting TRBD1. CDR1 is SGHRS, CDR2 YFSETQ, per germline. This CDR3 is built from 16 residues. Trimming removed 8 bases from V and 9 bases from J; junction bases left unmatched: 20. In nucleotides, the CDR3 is TGCGCCAGTTCAGTTATACGGGACAGCCTATTAATGCCCCAGCATTTT. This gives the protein CASSVIRDSLLMPQHF.

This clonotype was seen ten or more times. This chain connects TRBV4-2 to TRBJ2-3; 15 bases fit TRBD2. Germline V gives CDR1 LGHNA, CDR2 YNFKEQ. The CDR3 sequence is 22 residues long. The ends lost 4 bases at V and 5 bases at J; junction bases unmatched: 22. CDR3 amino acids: CASSPQGAWTSGRVQGGDTQYF. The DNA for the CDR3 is TGTGCCAGCAGCCCTCAGGGGGCTTGGACTAGCGGGAGGGTTCAGGGAGGAGATACGCAGTATTTT.